This entry is about one T cell receptor beta chain. Source study methods: Amplification of reference gene primers provided the estimated nucleated cell counts. Profiling relied on immunoSEQ multiplex PCR, and the TCRdb table lists in-frame clones only, not all of them. V and J calls and clone size are given by that table; D and trimming were obtained from the DNA. The table records 200,000 to 250,000 clones, 86% of them present only once. The sample comes from a study of blood T cell repertoires in COVID-19. This receptor was obtained from a man aged 25 to 40 who had recovered from COVID-19. The sequencing input was peripheral blood.

DNA of the CDR3: TGTGCCAGCAGCTTAGGGTTCAGAGAGACCCAGTACTTC. This encodes CASSLGFRETQYF. The J gene is TRBJ2-5, the V gene TRBV7-2; D gene uncertain. CDR1 and CDR2 (germline): SGHTA, FQGNSA. CDR3 size: 13 residues. V was shortened by 1 base and J by 4 bases, with 7 bases between the two germline ends.